These 29 T cell receptor beta chains share one sample of origin, sequenced in a study of T cells in Graves' hyperthyroidism and ophthalmopathy. Amplification yielded TCR beta CDR3 regions, with RNA transcripts as the source. When the TCR CDR3 underwent first-round RT-PCR, the HTBI primer set was used. In TCRdb, the multiplex PCR reads were re-called with MiXCR into one record per CDR3 protein. Of roughly 570,000 distinct CDR3 sequences in the sample, around 42% were seen once. Material: peripheral blood or thyroid tissue (not recorded which). All receptors come from a woman aged 18-35 years with Graves' hyperthyroidism.

This clonotype appeared many times. The rearrangement links TRBV11-3 to TRBJ2-5, with 8 bases fitting TRBD1. V lost 1 base to trimming and J lost 5 bases; unmatched junction nucleotides: 3. CDR1 and CDR2 from the germline V gene are SGHNT and YENEEA. This CDR3 is built from 14 residues. The CDR3 protein is CASSLGDRLETQYF. DNA of the CDR3: TGTGCCAGCAGCTTAGGGGACAGGTTGGAGACCCAGTACTTC. Full variable domain (remainder filled in from reference TRBV11-3 and TRBJ2-5): EAGVVQSPRYKIIEKKQPVAFWCNPISGHNTLYWYLQNLGQGPELLIRYENEEAVDDSQLPKDRFSAERLKGVDSTLKIQPAELGDSAVYLCASSLGDRLETQYFGPGTRLLVL.

V gene TRBV20-1 combines with J gene TRBJ2-2; 8 nucleotides agree with TRBD2. This CDR3 contains 15 residues. Germline V gene lookup returns CDR1 DFQATT and CDR2 SNEGSKA (reference sequence). J was trimmed by 4 bases and V by 5 bases; bases with no gene match: 9. This CDR3 is CSAPPAGGGTGELFF. The CDR3 DNA is TGCAGTGCTCCCCCTGCGGGAGGTGGCACCGGGGAGCTGTTTTTT.

As regards this clonotype: The DNA is omitted, as the CDR3 cannot be located on it reliably, and the CDR3 follows TCRdb's listing. The rearrangement uses TRBV10-3 and TRBJ2-7; TRBD1 was called by the table and not checked on the DNA. The CDR3 extends over 22 residues, inclusive of both ends. The germline CDR1 and CDR2 sequences are ENHRY and SYGVKD. Here the CDR3 reads CATLQGETQYFGGAEGSYEQYF.

This clonotype showed up just a few times. The chain is built from TRBV29-1 and TRBJ2-2; no definite D call. Germline CDR1 SQVTM, CDR2 ANQGSEA. The CDR3 spans 13 residues. Deletions cut 7 bases from V and 1 base from J, with 10 bases between. The CDR3 sequence is CSAPVENTGELFF. The CDR3 bases are TGCAGCGCTCCGGTCGAGAACACCGGGGAGCTGTTTTTT.

The V and J genes are TRBV12-3 or TRBV12-4 and TRBJ2-7; maybe TRBD1 (5 bases). The J call is in doubt because the DNA end fits TRBJ2-1 better. The CDR3 contains 14 residues. The CDR3 bases are TGTGCCAGCAGTCTTGACAGTGCCCTCAATGAGCAGTTCTTC. It specifies CASSLDSALNEQFF.

This clonotype showed up many times. This chain links TRBV7-6 with TRBJ1-5; D is undetermined. The ends were cut back, 3 bases at V and 6 bases at J, with 9 bases in the middle. From germline, CDR1 is SGHVS and CDR2 FNYEAQ. This CDR3 region has 13 residues. The CDR3 sequence is CASSFDPTQPQHF. The CDR3 region has the DNA TGTGCCAGCAGCTTTGATCCCACTCAGCCCCAGCATTTT.

The V call is TRBV20-1, the J call TRBJ2-1; no clear D. Trimming cost V 0 bases and J 5 bases, with 8 bases left between them. The germline V gene has CDR1 DFQATT and CDR2 SNEGSKA (reference sequence). The CDR3 extends over 13 amino acids. The CDR3 here is CSARDWSHNEQFF. CDR3 in DNA: TGCAGTGCTAGAGATTGGAGCCACAATGAGCAGTTCTTC.

This clonotype appeared many times. The chain links TRBV7-3 to TRBJ2-2; D is unresolved. CDR1 and CDR2 (germline): SGHTA, FQGTGA. The V gene lost 2 bases and the J gene lost 5 bases, with 3 bases spanning the gap. This CDR3 comprises 12 residues. CDR3 region: CASSLDTGELFF. The DNA for the CDR3 is TGTGCCAGCAGCTTAGATACCGGGGAGCTGTTTTTT.

The CDR3 DNA sequence: TGCAGCGACCCGGGAGAGTATGGCTACACCTTC. Residues: CSDPGEYGYTF. This chain joins TRBV29-1 and TRBJ1-2; D gene uncertain. This CDR3 has 11 residues. Trimming left V 7 bases short and J 5 bases short, with 11 bases between. Germline V gene lookup returns CDR1 SQVTM and CDR2 ANQGSEA.

With regard to this clonotype: A much larger clone differs from this one at a single base, so this may be a read error. The CDR3 DNA is TGTGCCAGCAAACCCTCGGACAGTTCGATTGGAAAACTGTTTTTT. Translated, it gives CASKPSDSSIGKLFF. This chain joins TRBV12-3 or TRBV12-4 and TRBJ1-4, with a tentative D call TRBD1 (6 bases). Trimming took off 7 bases at V and 10 bases at J, with 22 bases between the two ends. The CDR3 is made up of 15 amino acids.

The gene calls are TRBV20-1 and TRBJ2-7, with 15 nucleotides matching TRBD2. Germline assignment: CDR1 DFQATT and CDR2 SNEGSKA (reference sequence). This CDR3 region has 14 residues. V lost 5 bases and J lost 4; bases outside the gene matches: 3. CDR3 DNA: TGCAGTGCTGGGACTAGCGGGGGGAGGTACGAGCAGTACTTC. Its translation is CSAGTSGGRYEQYF.

The sample holds many counts of this clonotype. The rearrangement links TRBV4-1 to TRBJ2-7, with 7 positions matching TRBD1. Germline V gene data show CDR1 as MGHRA and CDR2 as YSYEKL. The CDR3 loop spans 15 amino acids. V gave up 0 bases and J gave up 0 bases; unmatched junction bases: 2. DNA of the CDR3: TGCGCCAGCAGCCAAGAGTCAGGGGGCTCCTACGAGCAGTACTTC. Its protein product is CASSQESGGSYEQYF.

The J gene is TRBJ2-1, the V gene TRBV11-3, with D possibly TRBD2 on 5 matching bases. Germline loops: CDR1 SGHNT, CDR2 YENEEA. Trimming took 4 bases from V and 8 from J, leaving 15 bases between them. The CDR3 spans 14 residues. In DNA, the CDR3 is TGTGCCAGCAGCTCCCGAGGGAGTCTGGATGAGCAGTTCTTC. It translates to CASSSRGSLDEQFF. The whole variable domain, filled in from reference TRBV11-3 and TRBJ2-1, reads EAGVVQSPRYKIIEKKQPVAFWCNPISGHNTLYWYLQNLGQGPELLIRYENEEAVDDSQLPKDRFSAERLKGVDSTLKIQPAELGDSAVYLCASSSRGSLDEQFFGPGTRLTVL.

The table lists this clonotype with many counts. V is TRBV20-1 and J is TRBJ1-4; no reliable D call. V shed 7 bases and J shed 7 bases, with 10 bases lying between them. The CDR3 length is 11 residues. Germline CDR1 DFQATT, CDR2 SNEGSKA (reference sequence). The CDR3 here is CSGGYGEKLFF. CDR3 coding DNA: TGCAGTGGGGGTTACGGTGAAAAACTGTTTTTT.

This clonotype has ten or more counts. The V gene is TRBV5-6, the J gene TRBJ1-5, with D maybe TRBD1 (5 bases). V lost 4 bases, J lost 3 bases, and 11 bases lay in between. Germline CDR1 SGHDT, CDR2 YYEEEE. The CDR3 is 14 residues long. CDR3 amino acids: CASSGGGPNQPQHF. Written as DNA, the CDR3 is TGTGCCAGCAGCGGGGGAGGGCCCAATCAGCCCCAGCATTTT.

This clonotype appeared many times. V usage is TRBV29-1 and J usage is TRBJ1-1; TRBD1 matches 8 bases. In germline, CDR1 is SQVTM, CDR2 ANQGSEA. With V trimmed by 4 bases and J by 4 bases, 5 bases remained unmatched. CDR3 length: 13 amino acids. The CDR3 here is CSVAGGVSTEAFF. CDR3 nucleotide sequence: TGCAGCGTTGCAGGGGGCGTGAGCACTGAAGCTTTCTTT.

This clonotype has a count of ten or more. This chain links TRBV10-2 with TRBJ2-7; 13 bases line up with TRBD2. Germline values: CDR1 WSHSY, CDR2 SAAADI. V was pared by 6 bases and J by 2 bases, with 4 bases of the junction left unmatched. The CDR3 contains 15 residues. The CDR3 spells CASRRTSGSTYEQYF. DNA of the CDR3: TGCGCCAGCAGAAGGACTAGCGGGAGCACCTACGAGCAGTACTTC.

As concerns this clonotype: A much larger clone is a single base away; this may be a read error. Without the conserved terminal phenylalanine or tryptophan, this CDR3 likely stems from a read error. This sequence joins TRBV20-1 and TRBJ1-1, with 9 nucleotides matching TRBD1. Germline V gene sequence: CDR1 DFQATT, CDR2 SNEGSKA (reference sequence). Trimming took 0 bases from V and 6 from J; bases not matched to a gene: 14. The CDR3 totals 17 residues. CDR3 nucleotide sequence: TGCAGTGCTAGAGATCCGGGACAGGGACTTCTAGGGGCTGAAGCTTTCCTT. The encoded protein is CSARDPGQGLLGAEAFL.

This clonotype was recorded a few times. A junction boundary mismatches the germline segment, possibly from a read error. The V and J genes are TRBV11-1 and TRBJ1-2; the D gene is possibly TRBD1 (6 bases). The CDR3 is 13 residues long. Germline V gives CDR1 SGHAT, CDR2 FQDESV (reference sequence). The CDR3 here is CASSLAGVGGYTF. The CDR3 DNA reads TGTGCCAGCAGTTTAGCAGGGGTGGGTGGCTACACCTTC.

The V call is TRBV7-6, the J call TRBJ2-6, with 8 bases lining up with TRBD1. Germline-derived CDR1 and CDR2 are SGHVS and FNYEAQ. V trimming: 4 bases; J trimming: 0 bases; junction bases outside the gene matches: 14. This CDR3 region has 20 residues. The CDR3 nucleotides are TGTGCCAGCAGCTATGGACAGGGACGCAGGAAAGACTCTGGGGCCAACGTCCTGACTTTC. Translation: CASSYGQGRRKDSGANVLTF.

This clonotype was found many times. CDR3 sequence: CASGFLSYEQYF. In DNA form, the CDR3 reads TGTGCTAGTGGTTTTCTGAGCTACGAGCAGTACTTC. The chain combines TRBV12-5 with TRBJ2-7; D remains ambiguous. The CDR3 has 12 amino acids. From germline, CDR1 is LGHNT and CDR2 FRNRAP. Trimming took 3 bases from V and 3 from J, leaving 6 bases between them.

This chain connects TRBV3-1 to TRBJ2-7, with D tentatively TRBD2 (5 bases). CDR1 is LGHDT and CDR2 is YNNKEL in the germline V gene (reference sequence). Trimming removed 1 base at V and 7 bases at J, with 14 bases between. The CDR3 totals 14 residues. CDR3: CASSQGRATGEQYF. The CDR3 DNA is TGTGCCAGCAGCCAAGGGCGGGCGACGGGGGAGCAGTACTTC.

Many counts were recorded for this clonotype. The chain carries TRBV5-8 and TRBJ2-6; no reliable D call. CDR1 SGHTS and CDR2 YDEGEE come from the germline V gene. V was trimmed by 0 bases and J by 3 bases, leaving 10 bases between them. The length of the CDR3 is 16 residues. The CDR3: CASSLVLRGGANVLTF. CDR3 DNA: TGTGCCAGCAGCTTGGTCTTAAGAGGTGGGGCCAACGTCCTGACTTTC.

Comment on this clonotype: A single base separates this from a much larger clone, so it may be a read error. The final CDR3 position lacks the conserved phenylalanine or tryptophan, pointing to a likely read error. In DNA form, the CDR3 reads TGTGCCAGCAGCTTAAGTCTAGCGGGACCCGAGGACGAGCAGTACCTC. Protein sequence: CASSLSLAGPEDEQYL. The J gene is TRBJ2-7, the V gene TRBV5-6; 9 bases match TRBD2. Germline V CDR1 and CDR2: SGHDT, YYEEEE. Trimming at V came to 2 bases and at J to 5 bases, leaving 11 bases not matched to a gene. CDR3 length: 16 amino acids.

The V and J genes are TRBV24-1 and TRBJ2-7; D might be TRBD1 (6 bases). CDR1 is KGHDR, CDR2 SFDVKD, per germline. Trimming stripped 3 bases from V and 6 bases from J, with 17 bases between. This CDR3 has 15 residues. CDR3 region: CATSDGGRPLSEQYF. CDR3 DNA sequence: TGTGCCACCAGTGATGGGGGCCGTCCGCTCAGCGAGCAGTACTTC.

There are many counts of this clonotype. V usage is TRBV7-9 and J usage is TRBJ2-2; 7 bases are a match to TRBD1. This CDR3 contains 17 residues. Germline V gene lookup returns CDR1 SEHNR and CDR2 FQNEAQ (reference sequence). The ends lost 2 bases at V and 4 bases at J; junction bases unmatched: 10. CDR3 nucleotide sequence: TGTGCCAGCAGCTTATCCGGGACAGTCAAAGCCACCGGGGAGCTGTTTTTT. This gives the protein CASSLSGTVKATGELFF.

This clonotype came up once. The rearrangement joins TRBV7-6 to TRBJ2-3; 9 nucleotides align to TRBD2. Germline loops: CDR1 SGHVS, CDR2 FNYEAQ. The CDR3 is 12 amino acids. V dropped 5 bases and J dropped 12; count of bases not matched to a gene: 6. The CDR3 DNA follows: TGTGCCAGCAGCGCCCCCGGGACTAGCCAGTATTTT. Translating gives CASSAPGTSQYF.

V and J are TRBV7-8 and TRBJ1-4; D remains ambiguous. The ends were cut back, 5 bases at V and 8 bases at J, with 21 bases in the middle. Germline V gives CDR1 SGHVS, CDR2 FQNEAQ. There are 16 residues in the CDR3. The CDR3 region is CASSLRLAGSNEKLFF. The CDR3 DNA follows: TGTGCCAGCAGCCTTCGACTAGCGGGGTCGAACGAAAAACTGTTTTTT.

Ten or more counts support this clonotype. This sequence joins TRBV7-9 and TRBJ1-2; 10 positions agree with TRBD1. After removal of 0 bases from V and 7 bases from J, the junction contained 11 bases not matched to a gene. The CDR3 has 17 amino acids. CDR1 and CDR2 (germline): SEHNR, FQNEAQ (reference sequence). The DNA of the CDR3 is TGTGCCAGCAGCTTAGCCTTGTTGCGACAGGGGGCGTCTGGCTACACCTTC. It codes for CASSLALLRQGASGYTF.